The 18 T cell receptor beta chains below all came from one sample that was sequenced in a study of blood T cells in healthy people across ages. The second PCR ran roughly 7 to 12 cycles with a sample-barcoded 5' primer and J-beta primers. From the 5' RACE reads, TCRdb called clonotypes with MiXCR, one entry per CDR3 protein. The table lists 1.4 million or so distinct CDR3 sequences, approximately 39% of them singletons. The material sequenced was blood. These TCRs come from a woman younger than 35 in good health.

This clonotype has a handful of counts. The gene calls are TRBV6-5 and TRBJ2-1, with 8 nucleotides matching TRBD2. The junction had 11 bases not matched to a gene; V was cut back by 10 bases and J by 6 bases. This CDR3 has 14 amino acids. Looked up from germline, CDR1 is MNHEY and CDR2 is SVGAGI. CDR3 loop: CAIAKGLGSNEQFF. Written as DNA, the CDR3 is TGTGCCATCGCAAAGGGACTAGGTTCCAATGAGCAGTTCTTC.

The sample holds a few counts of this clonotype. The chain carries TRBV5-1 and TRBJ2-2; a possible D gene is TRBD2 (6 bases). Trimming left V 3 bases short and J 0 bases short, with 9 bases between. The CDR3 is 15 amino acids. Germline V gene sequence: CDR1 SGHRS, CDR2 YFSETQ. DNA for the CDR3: TGCGCCAGCAGCTCGGGACTGACGAACACCGGGGAGCTGTTTTTT. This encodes CASSSGLTNTGELFF.

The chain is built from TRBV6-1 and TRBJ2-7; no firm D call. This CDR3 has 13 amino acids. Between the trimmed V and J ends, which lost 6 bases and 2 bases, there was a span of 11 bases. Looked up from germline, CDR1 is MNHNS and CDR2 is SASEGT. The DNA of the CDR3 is TGTGCCAGCAGGGTAGACTGGCCCTACGAGCAGTACTTC. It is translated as CASRVDWPYEQYF.

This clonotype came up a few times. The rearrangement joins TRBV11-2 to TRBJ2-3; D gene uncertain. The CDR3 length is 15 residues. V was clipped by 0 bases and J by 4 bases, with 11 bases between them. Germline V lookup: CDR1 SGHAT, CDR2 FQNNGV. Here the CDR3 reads CASSLDLVGADTQYF. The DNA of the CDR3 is TGTGCCAGCAGCTTAGATCTAGTCGGAGCAGATACGCAGTATTTT.

The chain's CDR3 is CASSPPSGQINYEQYF. The CDR3 DNA reads TGCGCCAGCAGCCCACCTAGCGGGCAAATCAACTACGAGCAGTACTTC. The chain uses TRBV4-3 and TRBJ2-7; TRBD2 matches 8 bases. Looked up from germline, CDR1 is LGHNA and CDR2 is YSLEER. This CDR3 region has 16 residues. With 4 bases clipped from V and 3 bases from J, the junction kept 11 bases outside the gene matches.

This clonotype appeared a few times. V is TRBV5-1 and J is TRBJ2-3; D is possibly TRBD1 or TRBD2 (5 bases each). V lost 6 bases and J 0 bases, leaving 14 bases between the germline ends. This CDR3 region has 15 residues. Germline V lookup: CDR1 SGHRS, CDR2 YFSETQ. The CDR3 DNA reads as TGCGCCAGCAAGGAACGGGGCTGGAGCACAGATACGCAGTATTTT. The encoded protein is CASKERGWSTDTQYF.

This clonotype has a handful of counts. This chain's CDR3 is CSVEPAGTQTQYF. CDR3 coding DNA: TGCAGCGTTGAGCCAGCGGGGACCCAGACGCAGTATTTT. The rearrangement joins TRBV29-1 to TRBJ2-3; 7 bases match TRBD2. This CDR3 comprises 13 residues. Per the germline V gene, CDR1 is SQVTM and CDR2 is ANQGSEA. V was clipped by 3 bases and J by 9 bases; unmatched bases: 9.

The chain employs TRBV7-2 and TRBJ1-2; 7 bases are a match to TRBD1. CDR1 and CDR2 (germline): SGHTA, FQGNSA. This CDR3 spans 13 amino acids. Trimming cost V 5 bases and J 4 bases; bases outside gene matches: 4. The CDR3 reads CASSVDRVYGYTF. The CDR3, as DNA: TGTGCCAGCAGCGTAGACAGGGTCTATGGCTACACCTTC.

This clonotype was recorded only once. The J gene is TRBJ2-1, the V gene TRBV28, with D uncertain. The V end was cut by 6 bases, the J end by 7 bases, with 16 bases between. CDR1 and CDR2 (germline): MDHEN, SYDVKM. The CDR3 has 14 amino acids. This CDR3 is CASSSGDPRNEQFF. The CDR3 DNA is TGTGCCAGCAGCTCGGGCGACCCCCGGAATGAGCAGTTCTTC.

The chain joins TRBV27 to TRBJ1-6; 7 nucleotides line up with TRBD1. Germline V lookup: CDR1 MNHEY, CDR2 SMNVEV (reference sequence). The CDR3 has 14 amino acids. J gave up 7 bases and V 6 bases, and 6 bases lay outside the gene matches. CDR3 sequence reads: CASRPGTVNSPLHF. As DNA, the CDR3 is TGTGCCAGCAGGCCCGGGACAGTAAATTCACCCCTCCACTTT.

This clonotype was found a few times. The CDR3: CASSYASGYQETQYF. Written as DNA, the CDR3 is TGTGCCAGCAGTTATGCTAGCGGGTACCAAGAGACCCAGTACTTC. This rearrangement joins TRBV6-5 to TRBJ2-5, with TRBD2 identical over 8 bases. The V segment lost 3 bases and the J segment 0 bases; nucleotides outside the gene matches: 3. The CDR3 sequence is 15 residues long. The V gene's germline CDR1 is MNHEY and CDR2 SVGAGI.

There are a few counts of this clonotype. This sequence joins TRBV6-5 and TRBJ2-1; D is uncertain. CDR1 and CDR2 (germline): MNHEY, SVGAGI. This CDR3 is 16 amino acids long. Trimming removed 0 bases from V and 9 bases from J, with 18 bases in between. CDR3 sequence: CASSYSDPTEASEQFF. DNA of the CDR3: TGTGCCAGCAGTTACTCTGACCCAACAGAGGCTTCTGAGCAGTTCTTC.

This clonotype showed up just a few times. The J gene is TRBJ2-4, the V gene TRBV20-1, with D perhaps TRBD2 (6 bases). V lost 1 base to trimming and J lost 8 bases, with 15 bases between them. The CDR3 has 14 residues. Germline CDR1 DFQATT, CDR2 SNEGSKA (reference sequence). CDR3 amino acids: CSARGPQGGDIQYF. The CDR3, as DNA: TGCAGTGCTAGAGGTCCCCAGGGAGGAGACATTCAGTACTTC.

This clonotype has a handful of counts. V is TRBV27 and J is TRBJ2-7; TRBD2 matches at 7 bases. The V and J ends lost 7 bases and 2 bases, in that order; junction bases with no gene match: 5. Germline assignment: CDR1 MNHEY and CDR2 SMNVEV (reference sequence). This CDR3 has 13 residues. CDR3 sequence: CASKGAGAYEQYF. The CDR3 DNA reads TGTGCCAGCAAGGGTGCGGGAGCCTACGAGCAGTACTTC.

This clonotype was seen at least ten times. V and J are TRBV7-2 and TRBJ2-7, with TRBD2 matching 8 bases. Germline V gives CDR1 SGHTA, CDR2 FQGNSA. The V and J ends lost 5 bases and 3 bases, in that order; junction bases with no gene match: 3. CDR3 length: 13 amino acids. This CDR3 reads CASSPGLVYEQYF. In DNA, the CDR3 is TGTGCCAGCAGCCCGGGACTAGTCTACGAGCAGTACTTC.

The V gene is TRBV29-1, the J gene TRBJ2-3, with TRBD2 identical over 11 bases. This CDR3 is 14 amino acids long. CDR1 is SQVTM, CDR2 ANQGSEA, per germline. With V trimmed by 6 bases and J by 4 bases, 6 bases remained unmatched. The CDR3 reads CSVRTSGYADTQYF. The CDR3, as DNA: TGCAGCGTGAGGACTAGCGGGTACGCAGATACGCAGTATTTT.

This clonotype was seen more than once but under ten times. Written as DNA, the CDR3 is TGTGCCAGCACCAAGACTAGCGGGAGTGTGGTAGGGTACAATGAGCAGTTCTTC. Its protein is CASTKTSGSVVGYNEQFF. V and J are TRBV7-2 and TRBJ2-1, with 12 bases aligning to TRBD2. V gave up 7 bases and J gave up 4 bases; unmatched junction bases: 14. This CDR3 spans 18 amino acids. Germline lookup yields CDR1 SGHTA and CDR2 FQGNSA.

CDR3 bases: TGTGCCAGCAGCGTAGAGGGTACCGGACAGGAGCTGTTTTTT. This gives the protein CASSVEGTGQELFF. The rearrangement uses TRBV9 and TRBJ2-2; D possibly corresponds to TRBD1 (5 bases). V shed 0 bases and J shed 10 bases, with 13 bases lying between them. CDR3 length: 14 amino acids. Germline V gene data show CDR1 as SGDLS and CDR2 as YYNGEE.